The sample holds a few counts of the clone carrying this T cell receptor beta chain. Antigen unknown. A much larger clonotype is one base distant, so this may be a read error. The authors amplified TCR beta CDR3 regions, and they did so from RNA transcripts for repertoire sequencing. HTBI primers were employed in first-round RT-PCR, then a second-round multiplex PCR followed. TCRdb redid the calling of the multiplex PCR reads with MiXCR, one entry per CDR3 protein. The data contain around 1,200,000 distinct CDR3 sequences, roughly 35% of them singletons. This record belongs to a study of Graves' ophthalmopathy and Graves' hyperthyroidism. Study observations and caveats: Blood samples also showed most expanded thyroid clonotypes exceeding 0.001 frequency. A classifier, a 13-signature model, separated ophthalmopathy from stable hyperthyroidism with about 87% sensitivity and approximately 81% specificity.

Germline-derived CDR1 and CDR2 are SGHDT and YYEEEE. Trimming shortened V by 4 bases and J by 8 bases, and 13 bases separated the two germline ends. The CDR3 length is 14 residues. The study recruited hyperthyroidism patients aged 18 to 65 who were newly diagnosed, under 2 months' duration. Clinical symptoms and serum thyroxine were used for diagnosis; TRAb, thyroid ultrasound and orbital computed tomography were also relied on. The specimen sequenced was peripheral blood or thyroid tissue (not recorded which). The sequence derives from an adult man with Graves' hyperthyroidism. The chain has TRBV5-6 and TRBJ1-6; tentative D call: TRBD1 (5 bases). Here the CDR3 reads CASSQGGNDSPLHF. Written as DNA, the CDR3 is TGTGCCAGCAGCCAGGGAGGTAATGATTCACCCCTCCACTTT.